A selection of T cell receptor beta chains follows, all from one sample in a study of regulatory T cells in long-lasting Graves disease. TCRdb re-called the multiplex PCR reads through MiXCR, storing one row per CDR3 protein. The table shows roughly 320,000 distinct CDR3 sequences, with roughly a sixth occurring only once. In addition, the sample was reused for a study of T cells in Graves' hyperthyroidism and ophthalmopathy.

The sample consisted of peripheral blood mononuclear cells (PBMCs), taken at new diagnosis, from a patient treated with antithyroid drugs. The receptors shown here come from a middle-aged man with Graves disease. The CDR3 runs from the conserved cysteine through the conserved F or W. A D gene is named only where the DNA matches it firmly. Expanded clones are given a class, and other clones once, few, many or no size at all.

j_gene	abundance	v_gene	d_gene	CDR3nt	CDR3aa
TRBJ1-2	many	TRBV30	.	TGTGCCTGGAGTGGAGACAGATATGGCTACACCTTC	CAWSGDRYGYTF
TRBJ1-1	many	TRBV20-1	.	TGCAGTGCCGATTCACAGGGATGGACTGAAGCTTTCTTT	CSADSQGWTEAFF
TRBJ2-5	.	TRBV5-1	.	TGCGCCAGTTCCCGGGACGGACAAGGGACCCAGTACTTC	CASSRDGQGTQYF
TRBJ2-5	many	TRBV12-3/TRBV12-4	TRBD2	TGTGCCAGCAGCCACGCGACTAGCGGGGCACAAGAGACCCAGTACTTC	CASSHATSGAQETQYF
TRBJ1-1	many	TRBV7-6	.	TGTGCCAGCAGCCGGGGTCGCGGGACTGAAGCTTTCTTT	CASSRGRGTEAFF
TRBJ1-5	medium-sized	TRBV2	.	TGTGCCAGCAGTGGCGGTCGAGGGGGGAATCAGCCCCAGCATTTT	CASSGGRGGNQPQHF
TRBJ2-3	many	TRBV5-1	TRBD2	TGCGCCAGCAGCTTGGGAAGGGGCTTAAGACTAGCGCCAGATACGCAGTATTTT	CASSLGRGLRLAPDTQYF
TRBJ1-5	few	TRBV6-5	TRBD1	TGTGCCAGCAGTTTCGCCGGGACAGATCAGCCCCAGCATTTT	CASSFAGTDQPQHF
TRBJ1-1	many	TRBV5-1	.	TGCGCCAGCAGCTTGGATCCAGGGAACGGGTTCACTGAAGCTTTCTTT	CASSLDPGNGFTEAFF
TRBJ1-2	many	TRBV5-1	TRBD1	TGCGCCAGCAGCTGGACCGGGACAGGGCGTCCACTGTATACCTTC	CASSWTGTGRPLYTF
TRBJ1-1	many	TRBV28	.	TGTGCCACCATCCGAGGGGGGCATTCGAACACTGAAGCTTTCTTT	CATIRGGHSNTEAFF
TRBJ2-7	many	TRBV28	.	TGTGCCAGCAGCTTAGTGACAGGCGGTTCCTACGAGCAGTACTTC	CASSLVTGGSYEQYF
TRBJ1-2	many	TRBV28	.	TGTGCCAGCACCGTAACAGGGAATCATGGCTACACCTTC	CASTVTGNHGYTF
TRBJ2-3	.	TRBV18	.	TGTGCCAGCTCACCACCGGGCCAGATCAGCACAGATACGCAGTATTTT	CASSPPGQISTDTQYF
TRBJ1-2	few	TRBV9	.	TGTGCCAGCAGCTCCCGACATGACTATGGCTACACCTTC	CASSSRHDYGYTF
TRBJ2-5	many	TRBV2	TRBD2	TGTGCCATCCGCGGACTAGCGGGGGTGGAGACCCAGTACTTC	CAIRGLAGVETQYF
TRBJ1-2	.	TRBV10-3	TRBD1	TGTGCCATCAGTGAGGGGACAGGGGGCTACTATGGCTACACCTTC	CAISEGTGGYYGYTF
TRBJ1-2	many	TRBV2	.	TGTGCCAGCAGTCCGGGCAGGGTCGGTGGCTACACCTTC	CASSPGRVGGYTF
TRBJ1-1	many	TRBV7-2	.	TGTGCCAGCAGCTCACCCTGGAACACTGAAGCTTTCTTT	CASSSPWNTEAFF
TRBJ1-5	many	TRBV2	.	TGTGCCAGCAGTGAAGGTAGGGGCCGCAATCAGCCCCAGCATTTT	CASSEGRGRNQPQHF
TRBJ1-5	many	TRBV6-1	TRBD1	TGTGCCAGCAGGCCCGACAGGGAATCCCAGTATAGCAATCAGCCCCAGCATTTT	CASRPDRESQYSNQPQHF
TRBJ1-2	.	TRBV4-2	TRBD1	TGTGCCAGCAGCCGGCGGGACAGCGCAGGGGGCTACACCTTC	CASSRRDSAGGYTF
TRBJ1-4	many	TRBV5-1	.	TGCGCCAGCAGCTTACAGGGAGGGAATGAAAAACTGTTTTTT	CASSLQGGNEKLFF
TRBJ1-6	few	TRBV13	.	TGTGCCAGCAGCTTAGGGGTTCGCGACAGGTCGCTCCACTTT	CASSLGVRDRSLHF
TRBJ2-1	many	TRBV28	TRBD2	TGTGCCAGCAGTGGAGGAGCGGGGGGGTACAATGAGCAGTTCTTC	CASSGGAGGYNEQFF
TRBJ2-7	few	TRBV29-1	.	TGCAGCGTTCAGGGGAACTCCTACGAGCAGTACTTC	CSVQGNSYEQYF
TRBJ2-2	many	TRBV11-2	TRBD2	TGTGCCAGCAGCCCCCTCCTAGCGGGGGGGAACACCGGGGAGCTGTTTTTT	CASSPLLAGGNTGELFF
TRBJ2-3	few	TRBV4-1	.	TGCGCCAGCAGCCAAGACCGGGCTGGCACAGATACGCAGTATTTT	CASSQDRAGTDTQYF
TRBJ2-6	.	TRBV19	.	TGTGCCAGTAGTGTCCTGAGCTCTGGGGCCAACGTCCTGACTTTC	CASSVLSSGANVLTF
TRBJ1-5	few	TRBV10-2	.	TGCGCCAGCTGTCGGGGCTTCAATCAGCCCCAGCATTTT	CASCRGFNQPQHF
TRBJ2-1	.	TRBV20-1	TRBD1	TGCAGTGCTCAAACAGGGGCTGAGCAGTTCTTC	CSAQTGAEQFF
TRBJ1-6	many	TRBV12-3/TRBV12-4	.	TGTGCCAGCAGTTTAGTGGAGAATTCACCCCTCCACTTT	CASSLVENSPLHF
TRBJ1-2	.	TRBV5-5	.	TGTGCCAGCAGCTGGGACCCCTATGGCTACACCTTC	CASSWDPYGYTF
TRBJ2-7	many	TRBV28	TRBD1	TGTGCCAGCAGTTTGCCTGGGACAGGGTTATACGAGCAGTACTTC	CASSLPGTGLYEQYF
TRBJ1-1	.	TRBV19	TRBD1	TGTGCCAGTAGGAGCAGCGGACAGGGGGCGACTGAAGCTTTCTTT	CASRSSGQGATEAFF
TRBJ2-2	many	TRBV28	TRBD2	TGTGCCAGCAGTTTATTACTAGCGGGGGGGCGTATCACCGGGGAGCTGTTTTTT	CASSLLLAGGRITGELFF
TRBJ2-7	.	TRBV28	TRBD1	TGTGCCATTACACCGGGACAGGGGGCAGGCGAGCAGTACTTC	CAITPGQGAGEQYF
TRBJ1-4	.	TRBV20-1	.	TGCAGTGCTAGAGATTTTGGCAGGGCGGCTGAAAAACTGTTTTTT	CSARDFGRAAEKLFF
TRBJ2-5	.	TRBV20-1	.	TGCAGTGCTACAGCGGAGGGGGGGGAGACCCAGTACTTC	CSATAEGGETQYF
TRBJ1-2	once	TRBV2	.	TGTGCCAGCAGTGAAGCCCAGGGGCCTTATGGCTACACCTTC	CASSEAQGPYGYTF
TRBJ1-1	many	TRBV2	TRBD1	TGTGCCAGCACCAAGGACAGGTTTCGCTCTGAAGCTTTCTTT	CASTKDRFRSEAFF
TRBJ2-7	.	TRBV19	.	TGTGCCAGTAGTATCCAGGGAAGCCGGGGCCTCCGCTCCTACGAGCAGTACTTC	CASSIQGSRGLRSYEQYF
TRBJ2-7	.	TRBV20-1	.	TGCAGTGCTAGTCCGCAGGGATTTTCCTACGAGCAGTACTTC	CSASPQGFSYEQYF
TRBJ1-5	few	TRBV5-1	.	TGCGCCAGCAGCTTGGGCGGTCAGGGCTCTAATCAGCCCCAGCATTTT	CASSLGGQGSNQPQHF
TRBJ2-2	few	TRBV3-1	TRBD1	TGTGCCAGCAGCTCCTGGACAGGGATTTTGACCGGGGAGCTGTTTTTT	CASSSWTGILTGELFF
TRBJ2-1	few	TRBV4-1	.	TGCGCCAGCAGCCAAGTAATAAATGAGCAGTTCTTC	CASSQVINEQFF
TRBJ2-7	many	TRBV10-3	TRBD2	TGTGCCATCAGTGCCCTACAAGCGGGGGGCCGTGGCGAGCAGTACTTC	CAISALQAGGRGEQYF
TRBJ1-4	.	TRBV28	TRBD1	TGTGCCAGCAGTTTGCAGGGGGCAACTAATGAAAAACTGTTTTTT	CASSLQGATNEKLFF
TRBJ2-5	few	TRBV5-1	TRBD2	TGCGCCAGCAGCTTGGTTCCTGCGGGGGGGCCTGAACAAGAGACCCAGTACTTC	CASSLVPAGGPEQETQYF
TRBJ2-7	few	TRBV27	.	TGTGCCAGCAGTTTATCCAGAACCTACGAGCAGTACTTC	CASSLSRTYEQYF
TRBJ1-1	many	TRBV5-8	.	TGTGCCAGCAGCCCTATAACCGGACATAGGAACACTGAAGCTTTCTTT	CASSPITGHRNTEAFF
TRBJ2-3	few	TRBV4-3	TRBD1	TGCGCCAGCAGCCAGAGAGGACAGGGGTGGGACACAGATACGCAGTATTTT	CASSQRGQGWDTDTQYF
TRBJ1-1	.	TRBV7-2	.	TGTGCCAGCAGCCAACTCGAAATGAACACTGAAGCTTTCTTT	CASSQLEMNTEAFF
TRBJ1-3	many	TRBV30	.	TGTGCCTGGAGTGTACTGGGCCCAAACACCATATATTTT	CAWSVLGPNTIYF